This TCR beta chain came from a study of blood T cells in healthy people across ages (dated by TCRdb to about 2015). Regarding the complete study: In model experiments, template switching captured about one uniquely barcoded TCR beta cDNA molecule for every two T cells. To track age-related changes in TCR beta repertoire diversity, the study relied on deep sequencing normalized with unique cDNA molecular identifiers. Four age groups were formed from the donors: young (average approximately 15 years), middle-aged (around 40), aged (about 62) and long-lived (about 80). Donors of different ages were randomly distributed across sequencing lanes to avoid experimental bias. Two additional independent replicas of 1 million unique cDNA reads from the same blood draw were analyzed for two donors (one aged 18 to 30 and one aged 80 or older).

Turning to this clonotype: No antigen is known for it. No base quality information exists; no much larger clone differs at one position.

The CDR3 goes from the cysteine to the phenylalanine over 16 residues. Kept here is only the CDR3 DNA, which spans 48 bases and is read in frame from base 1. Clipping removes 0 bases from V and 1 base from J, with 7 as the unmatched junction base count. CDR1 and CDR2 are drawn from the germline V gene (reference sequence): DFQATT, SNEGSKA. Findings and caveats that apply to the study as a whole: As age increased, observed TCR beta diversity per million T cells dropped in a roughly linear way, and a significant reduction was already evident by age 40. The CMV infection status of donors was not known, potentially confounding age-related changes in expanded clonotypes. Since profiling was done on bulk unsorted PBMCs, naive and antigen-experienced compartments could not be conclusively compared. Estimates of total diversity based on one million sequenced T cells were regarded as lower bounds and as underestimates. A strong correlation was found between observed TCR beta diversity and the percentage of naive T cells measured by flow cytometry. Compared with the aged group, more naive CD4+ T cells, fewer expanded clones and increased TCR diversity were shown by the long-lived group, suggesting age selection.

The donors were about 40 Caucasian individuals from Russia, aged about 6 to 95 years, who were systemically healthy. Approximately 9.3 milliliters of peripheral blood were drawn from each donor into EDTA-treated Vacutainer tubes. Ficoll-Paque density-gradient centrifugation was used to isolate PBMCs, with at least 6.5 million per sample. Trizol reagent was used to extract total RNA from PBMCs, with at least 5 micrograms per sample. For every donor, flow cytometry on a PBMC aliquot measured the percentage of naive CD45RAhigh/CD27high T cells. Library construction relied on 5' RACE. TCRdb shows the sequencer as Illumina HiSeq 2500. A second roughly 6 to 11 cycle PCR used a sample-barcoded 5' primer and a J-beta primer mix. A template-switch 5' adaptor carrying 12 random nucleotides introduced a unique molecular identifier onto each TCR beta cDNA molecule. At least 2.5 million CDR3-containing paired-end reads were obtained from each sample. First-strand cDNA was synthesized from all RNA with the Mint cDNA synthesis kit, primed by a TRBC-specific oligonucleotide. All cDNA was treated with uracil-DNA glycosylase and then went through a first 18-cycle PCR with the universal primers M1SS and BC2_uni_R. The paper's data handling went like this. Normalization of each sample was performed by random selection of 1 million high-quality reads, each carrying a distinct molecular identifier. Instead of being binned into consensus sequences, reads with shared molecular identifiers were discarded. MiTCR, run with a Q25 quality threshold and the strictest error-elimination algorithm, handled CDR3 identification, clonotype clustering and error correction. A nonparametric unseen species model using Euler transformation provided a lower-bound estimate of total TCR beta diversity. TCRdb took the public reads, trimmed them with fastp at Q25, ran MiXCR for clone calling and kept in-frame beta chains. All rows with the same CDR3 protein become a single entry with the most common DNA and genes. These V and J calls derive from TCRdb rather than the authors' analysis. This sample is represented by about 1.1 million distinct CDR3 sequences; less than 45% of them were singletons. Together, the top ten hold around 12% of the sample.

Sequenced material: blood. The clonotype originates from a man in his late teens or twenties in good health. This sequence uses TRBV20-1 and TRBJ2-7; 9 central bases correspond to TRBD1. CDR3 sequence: CSAREGRTGVSYEQYF. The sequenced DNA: TGCAGTGCTAGAGAAGGGCGGACAGGGGTATCCTACGAGCAGTACTTC.